Below are 24 T cell receptor beta chains sequenced from a single sample in a study of cytomegalovirus exposure and HLA in healthy donors. 13 Jbeta primers and 60 Vbeta primers were used for the PCR. Some clones are missing from TCRdb's copy, which holds only in-frame ones; the method was immunoSEQ multiplex PCR. The sample carries roughly 200,000 clones, about 80% recorded once. The sequenced material came from PBMCs. These receptors were taken from a man aged 25-45 years in good health and CMV-seronegative.

Here the CDR3 DNA reads TGTGCCAGCAGCCCCCCTAGCACAGATACGCAGTATTTT. Amino acid sequence: CASSPPSTDTQYF. The chain is built from TRBV7-9 and TRBJ2-3; no clear D. The CDR3 has 13 amino acids. V was trimmed by 5 bases and J by 0 bases, leaving 6 bases between them. Per the germline V gene, CDR1 is SEHNR and CDR2 is FQNEAQ (reference sequence).

The sample holds a few counts of this clone. This sequence joins TRBV10-3 and TRBJ1-2; 7 positions match TRBD1. The CDR3 covers 15 residues. CDR1 is ENHRY and CDR2 is SYGVKD in the germline V gene. V gave up 6 bases and J gave up 1 base; unmatched junction bases: 8. The CDR3, as DNA: TGTGCCATCAGGTCGGGACAGCTTAATAACTATGGCTACACCTTC. It encodes CAIRSGQLNNYGYTF.

This clone was seen just once. This chain links TRBV19 with TRBJ1-1; tentative D call: TRBD1 (5 bases). The V gene lost 8 bases and the J gene lost 5 bases, with 15 bases spanning the gap. Germline CDR1 LNHDA, CDR2 SQIVND (reference sequence). The CDR3 is made up of 13 amino acids. For the CDR3, the DNA is TGTGCCAGTCAACCGGGGGGTATTACTGAAGCTTTCTTT. Protein product: CASQPGGITEAFF.

This chain links TRBV7-2 with TRBJ2-1; D may be TRBD2 (5 bases). Germline CDR1 SGHTA, CDR2 FQGNSA. Trimming stripped 3 bases from V and 2 bases from J, with 11 bases between. This CDR3 spans 15 amino acids. CDR3 in amino acids: CASSLSGPTYNEQFF. The CDR3 DNA reads TGTGCCAGCAGCTTGAGCGGTCCGACCTACAATGAGCAGTTCTTC.

V usage is TRBV10-3 and J usage is TRBJ2-2; a possible D gene is TRBD2 (5 bases). Germline V CDR1 and CDR2: ENHRY, SYGVKD. The CDR3 totals 13 residues. V was shortened by 9 bases and J by 3 bases, with 11 bases between the two germline ends. CDR3: CAIRREYTGELFF. DNA of the CDR3: TGTGCCATTCGACGGGAATACACCGGGGAGCTGTTTTTT.

This clone was seen a few times. This chain connects TRBV6-6 to TRBJ1-1; D not resolved. Trimming took 6 bases from V and 7 from J, leaving 6 bases between them. CDR1 and CDR2 from the germline V gene are MNHNY and SVGAGI (reference sequence). The length of the CDR3 is 10 residues. The CDR3 nucleotides are TGTGCCAGCAGACAGCTTGAAGCTTTCTTT. Protein: CASRQLEAFF.

The J gene is TRBJ2-3, the V gene TRBV5-1, with 8 bases that match TRBD2. The CDR3 length is 16 residues. The trim removed 1 base at V and 5 bases at J, leaving 9 bases unmatched. Germline assignment: CDR1 SGHRS and CDR2 YFSETQ. The CDR3 DNA sequence: TGCGCCAGCAGCTTGATGGGAAGCGGGAGAGGAGATACGCAGTATTTT. As protein: CASSLMGSGRGDTQYF.

This clone was recorded a few times. Germline is not matched at one junction end, which may reflect a read error. This chain joins TRBV7-7 and TRBJ2-2; 11 bases match TRBD2. The CDR3 contains 17 residues. Germline CDR1 and CDR2: SSHAT and FNYEAQ (reference sequence). CDR3 sequence reads: CASSFGLAGGGTGELFF. The CDR3 nucleotides are TGTGCTAGCAGCTTCGGGCTAGCGGGAGGAGGCACCGGGGAGCTGTTTTTT.

The J gene is TRBJ2-1, the V gene TRBV14; TRBD1 might be the D (5 bases). The CDR3 is made up of 16 amino acids. Germline CDR1 is SGHDN and CDR2 is FVKESK. V was cut by 3 bases and J by 10 bases, with 22 bases left in between. The DNA for the CDR3 is TGTGCCAGCAGCCAGCTCCACGGCGTAGGGGCTTGGGAGCAGTTCTTC. This codes for CASSQLHGVGAWEQFF.

The V call is TRBV5-1, the J call TRBJ1-4; the D gene is possibly TRBD1 (6 bases). Germline V CDR1 and CDR2: SGHRS, YFSETQ. Trimming pared 1 base from V and 7 bases from J, leaving 14 bases between. The CDR3 is 15 amino acids. DNA of the CDR3: TGCGCCAGCAGCTTGAATGGGGGCTACGTTGAAAAACTGTTTTTT. It codes for CASSLNGGYVEKLFF.

Only one count was recorded for this clone. V and J are TRBV28 and TRBJ2-3; the D is unclear. Germline V gene data show CDR1 as MDHEN and CDR2 as SYDVKM. With 6 bases removed from V and 2 bases from J, the gap between germline ends came to 3 bases. The CDR3 runs to 11 residues. The CDR3 loop reads CASSITDTQYF. CDR3 coding DNA: TGTGCCAGCAGCATCACAGATACGCAGTATTTT.

The rearrangement joins TRBV7-2 to TRBJ2-3; 10 positions match TRBD2. Trimming took 2 bases from V and 2 from J; bases not matched to a gene: 7. The germline V gene encodes CDR1 SGHTA and CDR2 FQGNSA. This CDR3 is 17 amino acids long. This CDR3 reads CASSLTTLAGVTDTQYF. The DNA for the CDR3 is TGTGCCAGCAGCTTAACCACTCTAGCGGGAGTCACAGATACGCAGTATTTT.

V usage is TRBV5-1 and J usage is TRBJ2-1, with a possible D match to TRBD1 (5 bases). The V and J ends lost 7 bases and 6 bases respectively, with 14 bases between them. This CDR3 contains 13 residues. Looked up from germline, CDR1 is SGHRS and CDR2 is YFSETQ. CDR3 region: CASEYRPSNEQFF. In nucleotides, the CDR3 is TGCGCCAGCGAGTACAGGCCCAGCAATGAGCAGTTCTTC.

The chain couples TRBV7-2 to TRBJ2-7, with 10 bases identical to TRBD1. Germline V gene data show CDR1 as SGHTA and CDR2 as FQGNSA. V shed 6 bases and J 1 base; nucleotides not matched to a gene: 6. The CDR3 covers 15 residues. The CDR3 is CASRRDRGLSYEQYF. The CDR3 region has the DNA TGTGCCAGCAGACGTGACAGGGGGCTGTCCTACGAGCAGTACTTC.

The chain joins TRBV6-1 to TRBJ2-5; 8 bases agree with TRBD1. The end of the DNA aligns better with TRBJ2-7, so the J call may be wrong. This CDR3 spans 12 amino acids. The germline CDR1 and CDR2 sequences are MNHNS and SASEGT. CDR3 nucleotides: TGTGCCACCCAGGGACAGGCTTACGAGCAGTACTTC. It codes for CATQGQAYEQYF.

The count of this clone is one. The chain links TRBV6-1 to TRBJ2-1; TRBD1 might be the D (7 bases). Germline V lookup: CDR1 MNHNS, CDR2 SASEGT. Trimming left V 6 bases short and J 7 bases short, with 16 bases between. The CDR3 is made up of 14 amino acids. The chain's CDR3 is CASSIAGGRNEQFF. The CDR3, as DNA: TGTGCCAGCAGCATCGCAGGGGGGAGGAATGAGCAGTTCTTC.

This chain links TRBV29-1 with TRBJ1-6; 10 bases are a match to TRBD1. V dropped 5 bases and J dropped 6; count of bases not matched to a gene: 4. Germline V gene data show CDR1 as SQVTM and CDR2 as ANQGSEA. The CDR3 totals 14 residues. This CDR3 is CSVTGTGVNSPLHF. In DNA form, the CDR3 reads TGCAGCGTTACCGGGACAGGGGTTAATTCACCCCTCCACTTT. Full variable domain (outside the CDR3, taken from reference TRBV29-1 and TRBJ1-6): SAVISQKPSRDICQRGTSLTIQCQVDSQVTMMFWYRQQPGQSLTLIATANQGSEATYESGFVIDKFPISRPNLTFSTLTVSNMSPEDSSIYLCSVTGTGVNSPLHFGNGTRLTVT.

The V gene is TRBV6-1, the J gene TRBJ2-2; D is possibly TRBD1 (5 bases). V lost 4 bases and J lost 1, with 10 bases in between. Germline CDR1 reads MNHNS; CDR2 reads SASEGT. The CDR3 has 15 residues. The chain's CDR3 is CASSVMQGNTGELFF. CDR3 nucleotides: TGTGCCAGCAGTGTCATGCAGGGGAACACCGGGGAGCTGTTTTTT.

V is TRBV30 and J is TRBJ1-1, with TRBD1 identical over 7 bases. CDR3 length equals 14 residues. The V gene's germline CDR1 is GTSNPN and CDR2 SVGIG (reference sequence). With 5 bases clipped from V and 0 bases from J, the junction kept 6 bases outside the gene matches. The CDR3 DNA follows: TGTGCCTGGGCCGGCGACAGGGTGAACACTGAAGCTTTCTTT. Translated, it gives CAWAGDRVNTEAFF.

Within the sample, this clone is medium-sized. The chain joins TRBV6-4 to TRBJ2-3, with 9 bases matching TRBD1. CDR3 length: 17 residues. Germline CDR1 reads MRHNA; CDR2 reads SNTAGT. Trimming cost V 4 bases and J 0 bases; bases outside gene matches: 8. The DNA of the CDR3 is TGTGCCAGCAGTGCCATGCCGGGACAGGGAAGCACAGATACGCAGTATTTT. This sequence encodes CASSAMPGQGSTDTQYF.

The chain carries TRBV30 and TRBJ1-5, with a weak D call TRBD1 (6 bases). V was pared by 1 base and J by 4 bases, with 8 bases between. The germline V gene has CDR1 GTSNPN and CDR2 SVGIG (reference sequence). This CDR3 contains 13 residues. CDR3 nucleotides: TGTGCCTGGAGTGGGCAGGGGAATCAGCCCCAGCATTTT. This encodes CAWSGQGNQPQHF.

The V gene is TRBV9, the J gene TRBJ2-7, with a possible D match to TRBD2 (5 bases). The V gene's germline CDR1 is SGDLS and CDR2 YYNGEE. CDR3 length: 15 amino acids. Trimming removed 0 bases from V and 0 bases from J, with 10 bases in between. CDR3 coding DNA: TGTGCCAGCAGCGTAGGTCGGGGATTCTCCTACGAGCAGTACTTC. Translation gives CASSVGRGFSYEQYF. The variable domain in full, completed from reference TRBV9 and TRBJ2-7, reads DSGVTQTPKHLITATGQRVTLRCSPRSGDLSVYWYQQSLDQGLQFLIQYYNGEERAKGNILERFSAQQFPDLHSELNLSSLELGDSALYFCASSVGRGFSYEQYFGPGTRLTVT.

The chain has TRBV5-1 and TRBJ2-3, with TRBD2 identical over 9 bases. With 0 bases clipped from V and 6 bases from J, the junction kept 2 bases outside the gene matches. Germline CDR1 and CDR2: SGHRS and YFSETQ. The CDR3 consists of 14 residues. The CDR3: CASSLGTSADTQYF. CDR3 coding DNA: TGCGCCAGCAGCTTGGGGACTAGCGCCGATACGCAGTATTTT.

In DNA, the CDR3 is TGTGCCAGCAGTGAATACTGGGGACAGTACAATGAGCAGTTCTTC. Its translation is CASSEYWGQYNEQFF. The V and J genes are TRBV25-1 and TRBJ2-1; 7 nucleotides line up with TRBD1. Germline lookup yields CDR1 MGHDK and CDR2 SYGVNS. The trim removed 0 bases at V and 4 bases at J, leaving 3 bases unmatched. The CDR3 has 15 amino acids.